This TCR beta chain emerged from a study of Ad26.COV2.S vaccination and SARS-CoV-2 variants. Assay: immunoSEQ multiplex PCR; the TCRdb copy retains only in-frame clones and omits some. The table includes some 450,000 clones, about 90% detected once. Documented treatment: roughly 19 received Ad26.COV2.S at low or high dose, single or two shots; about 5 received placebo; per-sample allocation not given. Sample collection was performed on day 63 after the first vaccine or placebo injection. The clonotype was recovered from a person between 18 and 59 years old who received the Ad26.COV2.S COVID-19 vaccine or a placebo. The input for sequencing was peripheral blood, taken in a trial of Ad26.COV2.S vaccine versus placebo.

The CDR3 DNA reads as TGTGCCAGCAGTACCCGGACAGGGGACTATGGCTACACCTTC. Encoded protein: CASSTRTGDYGYTF. V and J are TRBV27 and TRBJ1-2; 9 bases align to TRBD1. Germline CDR1 MNHEY, CDR2 SMNVEV (reference sequence). The CDR3 contains 14 residues. J gave up 3 bases and V 5 bases, and 4 bases lay outside the gene matches.